The text below deals with one TCR beta chain. Trimming at V came to 2 bases and at J to 5 bases, leaving 9 bases not matched to a gene. The CDR3 covers 16 residues. Germline V gene lookup returns CDR1 MNHNS and CDR2 SASEGT. The data stem from a study of blood T cell repertoires in COVID-19. About the research overall: Samples of COVID-19 (acute and convalescent) were obtained from the United States, Italy and Spain. Sources were T cells, B-cell-depleted T cells, or PBMCs; the material itself was cDNA or gDNA.

Source study methods: Researchers report that nucleated cell counts were estimated from reference gene primer amplification. The repertoire was sequenced with immunoSEQ multiplex PCR; TCRdb's copy has only in-frame clones and lacks some. Clone size and the V and J calls come from that table; the DNA yielded D and trimming. The table lists 270,000 or so clones, about nine tenths of them singletons. Material for sequencing was peripheral blood. This sequence joins TRBV6-1 and TRBJ2-1; 7 bases fit TRBD2. The TCR sequence derives from a woman in her forties who had recovered from COVID-19. CDR3 nucleotide sequence: TGTGCCAGCAGTGAACGTCTAGCGGAAGTAAACAATGAGCAGTTCTTC. Translation gives CASSERLAEVNNEQFF.